Below, one TCR beta chain is given with its context. This clonotype came up a few times. No cognate antigen has been identified for it. Within one base of it there is no much larger clone, and no base qualities were kept. The record originates from a study of T cell repertoires in cytomegalovirus infection (dated by TCRdb to between 2019 and 2020). In terms of the full investigation: The peptide stimulations were aimed at well-studied HLA-B-restricted epitopes as well as recently identified HLA-C-restricted CMV epitopes, whose presentation resists viral immunomodulation. Donor HLA type was relevant to the analysis, as public TCR beta signatures indicated carriage of CMV infection together with the matching HLA type. General study outcomes and caveats: The ex vivo response was dominated by HLA-C-restricted CMV-specific TCR beta clonotypes, which also provided the single most frequent clonotype in two of eight donors. In both this cohort and an independent roughly 350-donor cohort, the cumulative frequency of public TCR beta family members distinguished carriers of CMV infection plus the relevant HLA type.

This specimen's treatment or condition label, interpreted: in vitro stimulation with specific CMV peptide epitopes to enrich CMV-specific T cells. CDR1 and CDR2 are read off the germline V gene as SGHTA and FQGNSA. Spanning cysteine to phenylalanine, the CDR3 consists of 16 amino acids. Just CDR3 DNA is preserved here, 48 bases in frame from base 1. The junction carries 18 bases between V and J, which are trimmed by 0 bases and 9 bases respectively. The listed sequencing device is Illumina HiSeq 1500. TCRdb trimmed the raw reads at Q25, called clones with MiXCR and kept productive beta chains. Rows are unified per CDR3 protein, each entry keeping the most common DNA and genes. A total of about a million distinct CDR3 sequences appear in this sample, under 40% of them only once. Of the sample, around 15% falls within the top ten clones.

The chain joins TRBV7-2 to TRBJ1-5; TRBD1 is a possible D gene, resting on 5 matching bases. The TCR comes from a human donor in good health (CMV status not recorded). Some clones in this sample may be carry-over from other donors' samples. The source was cultured CD8+ T cells from PBMCs, collected from culture after CMV antigen stimulation. At the DNA level, the sequence is TGTGCCAGCAGCTTAGCGCTGGGCGCGGGGGGGGGGCCCCAGCATTTT. Translated, it gives CASSLALGAGGGPQHF. With the rest looked up from the reference TRBV7-2 and TRBJ1-5 genes rather than sequenced, the full variable domain is GAGVSQSPSNKVTEKGKDVELRCDPISGHTALYWYRQSLGQGLEFLIYFQGNSAPDKSGLPSDRFSAERTGGSVSTLTIQRTQQEDSAVYLCASSLALGAGGGPQHFGDGTRLSIL.